Described below is a single T cell receptor (beta chain) sequence and its context. Assay: immunoSEQ multiplex PCR; the TCRdb copy retains only in-frame clones and omits some. The sample shows about 41,000 clones, more than 80% of them seen only once. The entry originates in a study of OX40 agonist ivuxolimab in advanced cancers. The length of the CDR3 is 13 residues. V was trimmed by 8 bases and J by 8 bases, leaving 13 bases between them. Germline CDR1 is SGHTA and CDR2 is FQGNSA. The material was CD4+ or CD8+ T cells sorted from blood, obtained in a trial of the OX40 agonist ivuxolimab. This sequence joins TRBV7-2 and TRBJ1-6, with D possibly being TRBD1 (5 bases). The TCR comes from an adult with an advanced solid tumor such as melanoma, head and neck, liver or kidney cancer. The CDR3 DNA is TGTGCCAGCTCGGGGGAGGAGGATTCACCCCTCCACTTT. Residues: CASSGEEDSPLHF.